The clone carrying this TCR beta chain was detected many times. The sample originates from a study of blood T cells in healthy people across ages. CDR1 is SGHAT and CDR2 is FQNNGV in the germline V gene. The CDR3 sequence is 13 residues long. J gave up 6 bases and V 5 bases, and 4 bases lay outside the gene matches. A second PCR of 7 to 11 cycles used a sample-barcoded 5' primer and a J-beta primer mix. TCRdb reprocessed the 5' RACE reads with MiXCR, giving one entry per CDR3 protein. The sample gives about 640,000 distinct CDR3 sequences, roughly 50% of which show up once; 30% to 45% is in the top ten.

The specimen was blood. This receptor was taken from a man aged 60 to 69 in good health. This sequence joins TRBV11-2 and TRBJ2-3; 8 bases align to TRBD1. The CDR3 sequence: CASSRDRGDTQYF. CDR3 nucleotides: TGTGCCAGCAGCCGCGACAGGGGCGATACGCAGTATTTT. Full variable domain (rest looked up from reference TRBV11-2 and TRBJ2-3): EAGVAQSPRYKIIEKRQSVAFWCNPISGHATLYWYQQILGQGPKLLIQFQNNGVVDDSQLPKDRFSAERLKGVDSTLKIQPAKLEDSAVYLCASSRDRGDTQYFGPGTRLTVL.